This T cell receptor (beta chain) comes out of a study of blood T cell repertoires in COVID-19. The CDR3 extends over 14 amino acids. The germline CDR1 and CDR2 sequences are MNHEY and SVGAGI. J was trimmed by 4 bases and V by 6 bases; bases with no gene match: 3. Some clones are missing from TCRdb's copy, which holds only in-frame ones; the method was immunoSEQ multiplex PCR. The sample shows over 200,000 clones, 87% of them seen only once. The genes are TRBV6-5 and TRBJ1-4, with 9 nucleotides matching TRBD1. This clonotype was sampled from a woman aged 18-29 years who had recovered from COVID-19. The sequenced material came from peripheral blood. CDR3 sequence (DNA): TGTGCCAGCAGCCCGGGACAGGGTAATGAAAAACTGTTTTTT. It is translated as CASSPGQGNEKLFF.